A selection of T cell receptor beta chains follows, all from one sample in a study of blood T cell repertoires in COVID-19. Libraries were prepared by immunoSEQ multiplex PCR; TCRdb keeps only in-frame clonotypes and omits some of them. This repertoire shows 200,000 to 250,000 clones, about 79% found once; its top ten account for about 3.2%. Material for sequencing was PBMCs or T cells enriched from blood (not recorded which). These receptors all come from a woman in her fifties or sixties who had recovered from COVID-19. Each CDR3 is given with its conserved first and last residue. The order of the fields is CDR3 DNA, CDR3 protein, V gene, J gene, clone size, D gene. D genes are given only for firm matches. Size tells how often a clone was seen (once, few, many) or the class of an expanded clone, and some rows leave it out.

TGTGCCAGCAGCTTGCCCGGGAGGGCAGATACGCAGTATTTT	CASSLPGRADTQYF	TRBV5-4	TRBJ2-3	NA	TRBD2
TGTGCCAGCAGCCGGTTATTGAACACTGAAGCTTTCTTT	CASSRLLNTEAFF	TRBV11-2	TRBJ1-1	NA	NA
TGTGCCAGCAGCTTAGGGGACAGCCGAAACTATGGCTACACCTTC	CASSLGDSRNYGYTF	TRBV7-2	TRBJ1-2	once	TRBD1
TGTGCCAGCTCAGCAGACAGGGTCTATGGCTACACCTTC	CASSADRVYGYTF	TRBV18	TRBJ1-2	NA	TRBD1
TGCGCCAGCAGCTTAACGGGCCAGGGCTACGAGCAGTACTTC	CASSLTGQGYEQYF	TRBV5-1	TRBJ2-7	NA	NA
TGTGCCAGCAGCTCCCCAGAAACAGATACGCAGTATTTT	CASSSPETDTQYF	TRBV5-5	TRBJ2-3	NA	NA
TGTGCCAGCAGTTTCCAAGCGGGCTTAAGCACAGATACGCAGTATTTT	CASSFQAGLSTDTQYF	TRBV6-5	TRBJ2-3	NA	NA
TGTGCCAGCAGCTTAGGAAAACAGGGCTACGAGCAGTACTTC	CASSLGKQGYEQYF	TRBV7-2	TRBJ2-7	NA	NA
TGTGCCAGCAGTCCCGACACGAACACCGGGGAGCTGTTTTTT	CASSPDTNTGELFF	TRBV11-2	TRBJ2-2	NA	NA
TGTGCCAGCAGTTTTCAACAGACCCTAGGCTACACCTTC	CASSFQQTLGYTF	TRBV6-5	TRBJ1-2	NA	NA
TGCGCCAGCAGCCAAGATCTCCCCACATCTCACTCCTACGAGCAGTACTTC	CASSQDLPTSHSYEQYF	TRBV4-3	TRBJ2-7	once	NA
TGTGCCAGCAGTTTATCAGGGTACTATGGCTACACCTTC	CASSLSGYYGYTF	TRBV28	TRBJ1-2	NA	NA
TGTGCCAGTAGTAATGCAGGGTCCAGCAATCAGCCCCAGCATTTT	CASSNAGSSNQPQHF	TRBV19	TRBJ1-5	NA	NA
TGCGCCAGCAGCTTGTTAGCGACCGAGGGAGAGCAGTACTTC	CASSLLATEGEQYF	TRBV5-1	TRBJ2-7	NA	NA
TGTGCCATCAGTAACCAAGGACAGGGGGATGGCTACACCTTC	CAISNQGQGDGYTF	TRBV10-3	TRBJ1-2	NA	TRBD1
TGTGCCAGCAGCCAAGATTCGTCTGAAAAACTGTTTTTT	CASSQDSSEKLFF	TRBV3-1/TRBV3-2	TRBJ1-4	NA	NA
TGTGCCAGCAGCCAGCGGGAGACCCAGTACTTC	CASSQRETQYF	TRBV7-8	TRBJ2-5	NA	NA